This paragraph covers one TCR beta chain sequence. Its cognate antigen is unknown. UMIs and a universal primer site were added when TCR cDNA was made by 5'RACE template switching. TCRdb reanalysed the 5' RACE reads using MiXCR and keeps one entry per CDR3 protein. The sample lists about 550,000 distinct CDR3 sequences; over 15% were seen once. This entry comes from a study of T cells after yellow fever vaccination. Regarding the study as a whole: Sorted repertoires could include abundant contaminating clonotypes from bulk cells.

Per the germline V gene, CDR1 is SGHAT and CDR2 is FQNNGV. V lost 6 bases and J 4 bases, leaving 20 bases between the germline ends. The CDR3 is 16 residues long. The chain couples TRBV11-2 to TRBJ2-3; TRBD2 is a possible D gene (6 bases). The material sequenced was PBMCs, taken 15 days after the yellow fever booster vaccination. The receptor was isolated from a man between 25 and 39 years old who received the YFV17D yellow fever vaccine. CDR3 bases: TGTGCCAGCAGGGAAGGTGGCGGGATGAGGGCAGATACGCAGTATTTT. Protein: CASREGGGMRADTQYF.